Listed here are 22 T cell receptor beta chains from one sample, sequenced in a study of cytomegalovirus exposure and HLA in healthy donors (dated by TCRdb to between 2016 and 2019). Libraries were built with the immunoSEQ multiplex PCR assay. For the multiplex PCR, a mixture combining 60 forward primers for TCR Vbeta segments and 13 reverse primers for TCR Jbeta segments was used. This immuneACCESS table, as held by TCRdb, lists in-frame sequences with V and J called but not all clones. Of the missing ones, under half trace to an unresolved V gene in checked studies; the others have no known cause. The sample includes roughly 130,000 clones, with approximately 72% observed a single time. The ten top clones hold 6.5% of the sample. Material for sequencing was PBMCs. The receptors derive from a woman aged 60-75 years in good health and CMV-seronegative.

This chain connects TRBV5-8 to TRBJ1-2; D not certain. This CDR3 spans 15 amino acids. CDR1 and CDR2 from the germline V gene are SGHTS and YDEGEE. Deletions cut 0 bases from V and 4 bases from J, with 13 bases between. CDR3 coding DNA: TGTGCCAGCAGCTTGGGGTTCGGTGCGGGCTATGGCTACACCTTC. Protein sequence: CASSLGFGAGYGYTF.

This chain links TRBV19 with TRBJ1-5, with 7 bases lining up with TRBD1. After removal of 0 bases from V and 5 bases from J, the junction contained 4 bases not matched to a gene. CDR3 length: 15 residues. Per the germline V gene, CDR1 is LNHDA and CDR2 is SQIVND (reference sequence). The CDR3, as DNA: TGTGCCAGTAGTATAGAGGGACAGCCTCATCAGCCCCAGCATTTT. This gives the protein CASSIEGQPHQPQHF.

The CDR3 loop is CASSPRTGGGITGELFF. The DNA of the CDR3 is TGCGCCAGCAGCCCGAGGACAGGGGGCGGGATCACCGGGGAGCTGTTTTTT. This sequence joins TRBV4-3 and TRBJ2-2; the match to TRBD1 covers 11 bases. The CDR3 is 17 amino acids. Trimming took 4 bases from V and 4 from J; bases not matched to a gene: 8. Germline-derived CDR1 and CDR2 are LGHNA and YSLEER.

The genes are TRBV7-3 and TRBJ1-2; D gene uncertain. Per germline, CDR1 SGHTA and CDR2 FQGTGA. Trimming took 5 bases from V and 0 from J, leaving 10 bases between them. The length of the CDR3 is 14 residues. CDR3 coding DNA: TGTGCCAGCAGCCCCGGAGGCTCTAACTATGGCTACACCTTC. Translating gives CASSPGGSNYGYTF. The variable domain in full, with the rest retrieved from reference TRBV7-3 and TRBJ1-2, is GAGVSQTPSNKVTEKGKYVELRCDPISGHTALYWYRQSLGQGPEFLIYFQGTGAADDSGLPNDRFFAVRPEGSVSTLKIQRTERGDSAVYLCASSPGGSNYGYTFGSGTRLTVV.

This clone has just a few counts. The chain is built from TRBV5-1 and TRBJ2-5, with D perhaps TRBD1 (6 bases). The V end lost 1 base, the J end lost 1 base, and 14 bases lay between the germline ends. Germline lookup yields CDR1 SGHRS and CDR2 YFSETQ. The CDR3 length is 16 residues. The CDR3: CASSLLGGGLQETQYF. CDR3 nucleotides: TGCGCCAGCAGCTTGTTAGGTGGGGGCCTCCAAGAGACCCAGTACTTC.

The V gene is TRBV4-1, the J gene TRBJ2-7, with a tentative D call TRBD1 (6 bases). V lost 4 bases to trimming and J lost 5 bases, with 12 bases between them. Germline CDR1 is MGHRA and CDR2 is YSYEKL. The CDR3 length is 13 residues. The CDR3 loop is CASSRGGRDEQYF. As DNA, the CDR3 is TGCGCCAGCAGCCGAGGGGGTCGAGACGAGCAGTACTTC.

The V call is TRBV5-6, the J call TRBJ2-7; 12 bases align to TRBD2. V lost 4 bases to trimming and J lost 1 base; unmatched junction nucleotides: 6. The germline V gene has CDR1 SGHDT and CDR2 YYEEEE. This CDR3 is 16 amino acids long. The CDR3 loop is CASSRGLAGMSYEQYF. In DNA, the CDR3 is TGTGCCAGCAGCCGCGGACTAGCGGGAATGTCCTACGAGCAGTACTTC.

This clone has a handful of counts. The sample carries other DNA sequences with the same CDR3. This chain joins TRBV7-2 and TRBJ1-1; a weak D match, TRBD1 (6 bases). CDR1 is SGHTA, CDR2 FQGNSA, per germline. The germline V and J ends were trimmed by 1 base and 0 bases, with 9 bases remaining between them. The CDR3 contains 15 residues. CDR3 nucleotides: TGTGCCAGCAGCTTAGGTCAGGGGATGAACACTGAAGCTTTCTTT. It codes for CASSLGQGMNTEAFF. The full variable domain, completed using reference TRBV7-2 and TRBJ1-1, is GAGVSQSPSNKVTEKGKDVELRCDPISGHTALYWYRQSLGQGLEFLIYFQGNSAPDKSGLPSDRFSAERTGGSVSTLTIQRTQQEDSAVYLCASSLGQGMNTEAFFGQGTRLTVV.

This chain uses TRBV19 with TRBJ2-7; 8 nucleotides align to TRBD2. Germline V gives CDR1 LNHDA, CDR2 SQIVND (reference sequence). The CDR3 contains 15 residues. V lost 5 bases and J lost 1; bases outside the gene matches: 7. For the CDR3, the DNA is TGTGCCAGTAGTCCGGGGGGGCGGGGGTCCTACGAGCAGTACTTC. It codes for CASSPGGRGSYEQYF.

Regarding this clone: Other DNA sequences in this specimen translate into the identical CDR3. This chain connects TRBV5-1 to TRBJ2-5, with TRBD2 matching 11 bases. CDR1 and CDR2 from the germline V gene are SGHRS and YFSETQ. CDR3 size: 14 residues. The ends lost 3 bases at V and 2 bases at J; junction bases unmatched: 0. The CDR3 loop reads CASSSSGGQETQYF. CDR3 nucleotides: TGCGCCAGCAGCTCTAGCGGGGGGCAAGAGACCCAGTACTTC.

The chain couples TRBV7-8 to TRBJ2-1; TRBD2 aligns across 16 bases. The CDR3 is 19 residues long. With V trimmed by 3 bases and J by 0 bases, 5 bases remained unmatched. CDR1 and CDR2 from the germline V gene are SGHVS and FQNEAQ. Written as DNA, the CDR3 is TGTGCCAGCAGCTTGGGACTAGCGGGAGGGGTAAGCTCCTACAATGAGCAGTTCTTC. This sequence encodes CASSLGLAGGVSSYNEQFF.

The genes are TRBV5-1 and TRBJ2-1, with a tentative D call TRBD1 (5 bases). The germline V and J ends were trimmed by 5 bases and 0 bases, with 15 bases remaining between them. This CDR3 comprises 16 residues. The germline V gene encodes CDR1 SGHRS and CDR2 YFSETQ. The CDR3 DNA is TGCGCCAGCAGTCCCATAGACAGACGCTCCTACAATGAGCAGTTCTTC. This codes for CASSPIDRRSYNEQFF.

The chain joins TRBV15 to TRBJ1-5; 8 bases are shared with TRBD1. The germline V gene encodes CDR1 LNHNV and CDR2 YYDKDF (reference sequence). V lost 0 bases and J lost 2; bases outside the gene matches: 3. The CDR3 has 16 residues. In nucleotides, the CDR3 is TGTGCCACCAGCAGAGATGGACAGGGAGGCAATCAGCCCCAGCATTTT. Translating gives CATSRDGQGGNQPQHF.

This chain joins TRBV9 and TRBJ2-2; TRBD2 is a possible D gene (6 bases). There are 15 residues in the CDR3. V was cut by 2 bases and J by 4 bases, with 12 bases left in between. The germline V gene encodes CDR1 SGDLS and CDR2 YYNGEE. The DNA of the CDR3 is TGTGCCAGCAGCGTTCTCGGGGGATCCACCGGGGAGCTGTTTTTT. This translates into CASSVLGGSTGELFF.

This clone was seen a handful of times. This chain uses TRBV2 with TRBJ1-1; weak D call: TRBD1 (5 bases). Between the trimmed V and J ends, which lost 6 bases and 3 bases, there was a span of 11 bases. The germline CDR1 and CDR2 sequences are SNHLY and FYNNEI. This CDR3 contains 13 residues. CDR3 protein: CASRDPRDTEAFF. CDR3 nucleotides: TGTGCCAGCAGGGATCCCAGGGACACTGAAGCTTTCTTT.

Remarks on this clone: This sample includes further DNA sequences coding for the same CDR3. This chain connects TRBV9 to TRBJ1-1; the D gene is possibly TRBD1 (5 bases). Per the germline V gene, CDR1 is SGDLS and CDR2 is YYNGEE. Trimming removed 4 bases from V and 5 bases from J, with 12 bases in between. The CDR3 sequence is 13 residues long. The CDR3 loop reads CASSPTGGTEAFF. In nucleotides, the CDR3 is TGTGCCAGCAGCCCCACCGGGGGGACTGAAGCTTTCTTT.

The CDR3 bases are TGTGCCAGCAGCCAGGGACAGGGGGGCTTGAAGACCCAGTACTTC. Translated: CASSQGQGGLKTQYF. The genes are TRBV7-2 and TRBJ2-5, with TRBD1 matching over 11 bases. CDR1 is SGHTA and CDR2 is FQGNSA in the germline V gene. Unmatched junction bases numbered 8, after V lost 5 bases and J lost 6 bases. The CDR3 runs 15 residues.

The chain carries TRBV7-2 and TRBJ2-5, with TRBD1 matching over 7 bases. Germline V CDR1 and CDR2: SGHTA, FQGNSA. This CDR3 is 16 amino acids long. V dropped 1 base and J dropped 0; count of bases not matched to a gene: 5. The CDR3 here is CASSLVGTANQETQYF. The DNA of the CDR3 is TGTGCCAGCAGCTTAGTTGGGACAGCAAACCAAGAGACCCAGTACTTC. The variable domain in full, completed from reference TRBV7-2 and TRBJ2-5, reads GAGVSQSPSNKVTEKGKDVELRCDPISGHTALYWYRQSLGQGLEFLIYFQGNSAPDKSGLPSDRFSAERTGGSVSTLTIQRTQQEDSAVYLCASSLVGTANQETQYFGPGTRLLVL.

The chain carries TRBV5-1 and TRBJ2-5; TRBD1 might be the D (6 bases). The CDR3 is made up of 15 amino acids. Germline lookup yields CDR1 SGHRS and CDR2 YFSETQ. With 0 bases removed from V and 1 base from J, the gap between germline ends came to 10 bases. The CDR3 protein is CASSLGRQAQETQYF. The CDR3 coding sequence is TGCGCCAGCAGCTTGGGCCGACAGGCCCAAGAGACCCAGTACTTC.

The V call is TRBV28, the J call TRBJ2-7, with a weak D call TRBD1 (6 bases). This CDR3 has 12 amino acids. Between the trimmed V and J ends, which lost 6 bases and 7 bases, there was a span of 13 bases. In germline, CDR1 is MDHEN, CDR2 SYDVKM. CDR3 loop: CASSPEDREQYF. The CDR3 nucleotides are TGTGCCAGCAGCCCCGAAGACAGGGAGCAGTACTTC.

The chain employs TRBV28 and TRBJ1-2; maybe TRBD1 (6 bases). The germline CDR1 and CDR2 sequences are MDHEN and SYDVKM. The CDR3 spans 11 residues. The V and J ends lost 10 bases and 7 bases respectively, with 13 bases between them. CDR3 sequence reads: CATQGPGGYTF. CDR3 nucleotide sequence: TGTGCCACACAGGGTCCGGGTGGCTACACCTTC.

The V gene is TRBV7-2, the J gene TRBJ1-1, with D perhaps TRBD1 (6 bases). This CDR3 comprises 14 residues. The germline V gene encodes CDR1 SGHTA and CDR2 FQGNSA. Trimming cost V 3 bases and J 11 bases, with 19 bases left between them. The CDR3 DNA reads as TGTGCCAGCAGCTTCACGGACAGCCGGGAGGGCGCTTTCTTT. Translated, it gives CASSFTDSREGAFF.